The 10 T cell receptor beta chains in this list originate from one sample, sequenced in a study of cytomegalovirus exposure and HLA in healthy donors. Assay: immunoSEQ multiplex PCR; the TCRdb copy retains only in-frame clones and omits some. The sample yields roughly 250,000 clones, approximately 90% seen once. Sequenced material: PBMCs. These receptors came from a man between 18 and 29 years old in good health and CMV-seronegative.

This sequence joins TRBV27 and TRBJ2-1; 12 nucleotides line up with TRBD2. This CDR3 is 15 amino acids long. Per the germline V gene, CDR1 is MNHEY and CDR2 is SMNVEV (reference sequence). After removal of 6 bases from V and 8 bases from J, the junction contained 8 bases not matched to a gene. Written as DNA, the CDR3 is TGTGCCAGCAGCCCTACTAGCGGGAGGTTCTATGAGCAGTTCTTC. It yields the protein CASSPTSGRFYEQFF.

This clone was observed once. Written as DNA, the CDR3 is TGCGCCAGCAGCCCCGGGGAGCGCCCTTACGAGCAGTACTTC. It encodes CASSPGERPYEQYF. V is TRBV4-3 and J is TRBJ2-7; tentative D call: TRBD2 (5 bases). The germline gives CDR1 LGHNA, CDR2 YSLEER. V lost 4 bases and J lost 4, with 14 bases in between. The CDR3 extends over 14 amino acids.

The chain recombines TRBV10-3 with TRBJ1-4; 7 bases line up with TRBD1. The CDR3 sequence is 16 residues long. Trimming at V came to 0 bases and at J to 6 bases, leaving 7 bases not matched to a gene. Germline CDR1 reads ENHRY; CDR2 reads SYGVKD. The CDR3 here is CAISESRGQGDEKLFF. The CDR3 region has the DNA TGTGCCATCAGTGAGTCAAGAGGGCAGGGGGATGAAAAACTGTTTTTT.

This chain links TRBV5-1 with TRBJ2-3; the match to TRBD1 covers 7 bases. The CDR3 is made up of 14 amino acids. With V trimmed by 1 base and J by 5 bases, 4 bases remained unmatched. CDR1 is SGHRS and CDR2 is YFSETQ in the germline V gene. The CDR3 here is CASSLTGDQDTQYF. The DNA for the CDR3 is TGCGCCAGCAGCTTGACAGGGGATCAAGATACGCAGTATTTT.

This chain joins TRBV19 and TRBJ2-2; TRBD1 matches at 9 bases. This CDR3 comprises 16 residues. Germline CDR1 is LNHDA and CDR2 is SQIVND (reference sequence). V dropped 7 bases and J dropped 4; count of bases not matched to a gene: 10. In DNA form, the CDR3 reads TGTGCCAGTACGGTACAGGGGGCTGTTGTCACCGGGGAGCTGTTTTTT. It codes for CASTVQGAVVTGELFF.

The chain is built from TRBV12-5 and TRBJ1-5; D unclear. Germline CDR1 LGHNT, CDR2 FRNRAP. The ends were cut back, 5 bases at V and 4 bases at J, with 6 bases in the middle. The CDR3 totals 12 residues. The CDR3 spells CASGPPNQPQHF. The CDR3 DNA follows: TGTGCTAGTGGTCCCCCTAATCAGCCCCAGCATTTT.

This rearrangement joins TRBV2 to TRBJ1-5; D possibly corresponds to TRBD1 (6 bases). Trimming took 5 bases from V and 8 from J, leaving 16 bases between them. The CDR3 runs 14 residues. Per germline, CDR1 SNHLY and CDR2 FYNNEI. The CDR3 sequence is CASSSTGWTEPQHF. The CDR3 bases are TGTGCCAGCAGTTCAACAGGGTGGACGGAGCCCCAGCATTTT.

The chain is built from TRBV5-1 and TRBJ2-1; maybe TRBD1 (6 bases). The CDR3 runs to 15 residues. Trimming took off 0 bases at V and 5 bases at J, with 12 bases between the two ends. Germline loops: CDR1 SGHRS, CDR2 YFSETQ. This CDR3 reads CASSLATGRHNEQFF. Here the CDR3 DNA reads TGCGCCAGCAGCTTGGCGACAGGAAGGCACAATGAGCAGTTCTTC.

The gene calls are TRBV7-9 and TRBJ1-1; D remains ambiguous. This CDR3 spans 14 amino acids. Germline CDR1 SEHNR, CDR2 FQNEAQ (reference sequence). The V gene lost 7 bases and the J gene lost 4 bases, with 16 bases spanning the gap. CDR3 amino acids: CASTSPGEGTEAFF. DNA of the CDR3: TGTGCCAGCACCTCCCCCGGGGAGGGCACTGAAGCTTTCTTT.

The genes are TRBV5-6 and TRBJ2-1, with TRBD2 matching over 7 bases. CDR1 SGHDT and CDR2 YYEEEE come from the germline V gene. With 3 bases clipped from V and 4 bases from J, the junction kept 10 bases outside the gene matches. The CDR3 is 16 amino acids. The DNA of the CDR3 is TGTGCCAGCAGCTCCGCCGGGACTACCCCTTACAATGAGCAGTTCTTC. This sequence encodes CASSSAGTTPYNEQFF.